Presented here are 2 T cell receptor beta chains from one specimen sequenced in a study of cytomegalovirus exposure and HLA in healthy donors. PCR primers comprised 60 Vbeta and 13 Jbeta primers. Some clones are missing from TCRdb's copy, which holds only in-frame ones; the method was immunoSEQ multiplex PCR. The sample includes tens of thousands of clones, roughly 78% of them seen just once. Sequenced material: PBMCs. The receptors were sampled from a male donor in good health and CMV-seropositive.

The chain combines TRBV6-6 with TRBJ2-1, with 8 bases that match TRBD1. The CDR3 is made up of 16 amino acids. J lost 4 bases, V lost 4 bases, and 9 bases had no gene match. Germline V gene data show CDR1 as MNHNY and CDR2 as SVGAGI (reference sequence). CDR3 DNA: TGTGCCAGCAGTTCCAGGGGGCGCCGAGGGTACAATGAGCAGTTCTTC. This translates into CASSSRGRRGYNEQFF.

This clone was seen a handful of times. J is TRBJ1-1 and V is TRBV5-1; 9 nucleotides align to TRBD1. Germline CDR1 and CDR2: SGHRS and YFSETQ. This CDR3 comprises 13 residues. V gave up 3 bases and J gave up 3 bases; unmatched junction bases: 0. The DNA of the CDR3 is TGCGCCAGCAGCTGGACAGGGGACACTGAAGCTTTCTTT. Translating it yields CASSWTGDTEAFF. Variable domain in full (rest from reference TRBV5-1 and TRBJ1-1): KAGVTQTPRYLIKTRGQQVTLSCSPISGHRSVSWYQQTPGQGLQFLFEYFSETQRNKGNFPGRFSGRQFSNSRSEMNVSTLELGDSALYLCASSWTGDTEAFFGQGTRLTVV.